The following is a T cell receptor beta chain sequence with its context. This sample was included in a study of cytomegalovirus exposure and HLA in healthy donors. CDR1 MNHEY and CDR2 SMNVEV come from the germline V gene (reference sequence). The CDR3 consists of 15 residues. V gave up 3 bases and J gave up 0 bases, with 9 bases separating them. PCR primers comprised 60 Vbeta and 13 Jbeta primers. Data came from immunoSEQ multiplex PCR; TCRdb stores just in-frame clones and leaves some out. The sample yields around 150,000 clones, roughly 81% seen once. The rearrangement links TRBV27 to TRBJ2-1, with D perhaps matching TRBD2 (6 bases). Sequenced sample: PBMCs. The receptor was derived from a man between 18 and 35 years old in good health and CMV-seropositive. Written as DNA, the CDR3 is TGTGCCAGCAGTTTCTACGGGGGCTCCTACAATGAGCAGTTCTTC. Its protein product is CASSFYGGSYNEQFF.